The T cell receptor (beta chain) described here comes from a study of cytomegalovirus exposure and HLA in healthy donors. General study results and limits: It was shown in a later analysis that HLA-associated TCR beta chains were more clonally expanded than other, equally common chains. A later analysis found that most CMV-associated TCR beta chains appeared HLA-restricted.

V shed 6 bases, J shed 6 bases, and the junction held 17 bases outside the gene matches. Germline values: CDR1 SGHTA, CDR2 FQGNSA. CDR3 length: 17 amino acids. 60 Vbeta and 13 Jbeta primers were used in PCR. Profiling relied on immunoSEQ multiplex PCR, and the TCRdb table lists in-frame clones only, not all of them. The table records more than 80,000 clones, nearly 70% of them present only once. As to this clone: Its antigen is still unknown.

The rearrangement links TRBV7-2 to TRBJ1-2, with TRBD1 identical over 9 bases. Source material: PBMCs. The source is a man between 45 and 60 years old in good health and CMV-seronegative. CDR3 coding DNA: TGTGCCAGCAGGTTACGGGGTACACAGGGGGCGCGGAATGGCTACACCTTC. Protein product: CASRLRGTQGARNGYTF. Full variable domain (outside the CDR3, taken from reference TRBV7-2 and TRBJ1-2): GAGVSQSPSNKVTEKGKDVELRCDPISGHTALYWYRQSLGQGLEFLIYFQGNSAPDKSGLPSDRFSAERTGGSVSTLTIQRTQQEDSAVYLCASRLRGTQGARNGYTFGSGTRLTVV.